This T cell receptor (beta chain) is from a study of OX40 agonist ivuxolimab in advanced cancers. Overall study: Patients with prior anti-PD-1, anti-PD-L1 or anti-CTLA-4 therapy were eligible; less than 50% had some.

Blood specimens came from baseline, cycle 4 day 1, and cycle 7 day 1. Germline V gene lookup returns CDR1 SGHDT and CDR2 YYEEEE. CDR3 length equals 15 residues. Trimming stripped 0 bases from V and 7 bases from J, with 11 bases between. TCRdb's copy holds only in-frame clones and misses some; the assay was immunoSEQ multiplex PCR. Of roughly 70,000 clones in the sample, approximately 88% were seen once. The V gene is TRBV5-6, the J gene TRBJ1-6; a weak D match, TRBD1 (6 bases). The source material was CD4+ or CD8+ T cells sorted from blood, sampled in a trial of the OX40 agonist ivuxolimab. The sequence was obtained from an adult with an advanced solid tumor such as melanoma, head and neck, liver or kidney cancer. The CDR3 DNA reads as TGTGCCAGCAGCTTGGTGGGGGGCTGGAATTCACCCCTCCACTTT. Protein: CASSLVGGWNSPLHF.